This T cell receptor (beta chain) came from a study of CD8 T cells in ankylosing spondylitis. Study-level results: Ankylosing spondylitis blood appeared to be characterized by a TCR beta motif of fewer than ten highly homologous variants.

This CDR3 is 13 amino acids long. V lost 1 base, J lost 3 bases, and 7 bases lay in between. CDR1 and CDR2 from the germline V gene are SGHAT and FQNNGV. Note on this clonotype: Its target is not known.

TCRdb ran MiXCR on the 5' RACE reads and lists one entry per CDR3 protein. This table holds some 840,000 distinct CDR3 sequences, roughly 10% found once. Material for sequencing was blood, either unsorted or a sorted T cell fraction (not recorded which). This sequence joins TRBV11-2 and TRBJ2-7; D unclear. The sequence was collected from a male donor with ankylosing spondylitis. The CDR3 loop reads CASSLAWDYEQYF. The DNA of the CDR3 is TGTGCCAGCAGCTTAGCGTGGGACTACGAGCAGTACTTC.